Below are 20 T cell receptor delta chains sequenced from a single sample in a study of gamma-delta chains in newborns, infants, children. TCRdb re-called the reads using CATT. The repertoire holds 4,000 to 5,500 delta-chain clones, with more than 30% as singletons. The sequenced sample was blood. All receptors derive from a child who received the measles vaccine.

This clone has just a few counts. The chain couples TRDV1 to TRDJ1, with D possibly being TRDD3 (6 bases). Germline CDR1 reads TSWWSYY; CDR2 reads QGS. CDR3 length equals 19 residues. Deletions cut 2 bases from V and 0 bases from J, with 22 bases between. For the CDR3, the DNA is TGTGCTCTTGGGGAATCCTCCCCAGTACTGGGTTTGTACACCGATAAACTCATCTTT. It codes for CALGESSPVLGLYTDKLIF.

This clone ranks as medium-sized. The chain has TRDV2 and TRDJ1; 13 positions agree with TRDD3. This CDR3 has 18 residues. From germline, CDR1 is GEAIGNYY and CDR2 EKD. Trimming at V came to 1 base and at J to 0 bases, leaving 7 bases not matched to a gene. As DNA, the CDR3 is TGTGCCTGTGACACTGTACTGGGGGATACGGTTTACACCGATAAACTCATCTTT. Its protein is CACDTVLGDTVYTDKLIF.

The rearrangement links TRDV2 to TRDJ1; the match to TRDD3 covers 9 bases. The CDR3 consists of 18 residues. Germline CDR1 GEAIGNYY, CDR2 EKD. V gave up 0 bases and J gave up 7 bases; unmatched junction bases: 17. DNA of the CDR3: TGTGCCTGTGACACCGGTTTCGACTGGGGGAAAACTTTCGGTAAACTCATCTTT. This encodes CACDTGFDWGKTFGKLIF.

The J gene is TRDJ1, the V gene TRDV1, with 10 bases that match TRDD3. CDR3 size: 18 residues. V trimming: 9 bases; J trimming: 0 bases; junction bases outside the gene matches: 16. Germline V CDR1 and CDR2: TSWWSYY, QGS. In nucleotides, the CDR3 is TGTGCTCTGGCGCTACTACTGGGGGATTTGGGGTACACCGATAAACTCATCTTT. It is translated as CALALLLGDLGYTDKLIF.

By proportion, this clone is medium-sized. CDR3 sequence reads: CACDWGSSWDTRQMFF. CDR3 nucleotides: TGTGCCTGTGACTGGGGGAGCTCCTGGGACACCCGACAGATGTTTTTC. The J gene is TRDJ3, the V gene TRDV2, with 7 positions matching TRDD3. This CDR3 has 16 residues. J was trimmed by 0 bases and V by 3 bases; bases with no gene match: 1. Germline values: CDR1 GEAIGNYY, CDR2 EKD.

CDR3 DNA: TGTGCTCTTGGGGAACGGTGGGGACCTATTTACACCGATAAACTCATCTTT. It specifies CALGERWGPIYTDKLIF. This chain links TRDV1 with TRDJ1, with TRDD3 as a possible D gene (5 bases). In germline, CDR1 is TSWWSYY, CDR2 QGS. The CDR3 totals 17 residues. The V end was cut by 1 base, the J end by 0 bases, with 15 bases between.

V and J are TRDV2 and TRDJ2, with 10 bases that match TRDD3. CDR1 and CDR2 (germline): GEAIGNYY, EKD. With 0 bases clipped from V and 2 bases from J, the junction kept 2 bases outside the gene matches. The CDR3 contains 16 residues. The CDR3: CACDTVGDTLTAQLFF. The CDR3 bases are TGTGCCTGTGACACCGTGGGGGATACCTTGACAGCACAACTCTTCTTT.

This clone has just a few counts. Additional DNA sequences in this sample encode the identical CDR3. The rearrangement joins TRDV1 to TRDJ1; the match to TRDD3 covers 9 bases. V was pared by 7 bases and J by 1 base, with 28 bases of the junction left unmatched. The CDR3 has 22 amino acids. CDR1 and CDR2 (germline): TSWWSYY, QGS. The CDR3 sequence: CALAQGGLLGDPKSGSTDKLIF. CDR3 bases: TGTGCTCTTGCGCAGGGAGGACTACTGGGGGACCCCAAATCTGGATCCACCGATAAACTCATCTTT.

This clone has only a few counts. The chain combines TRDV1 with TRDJ1; 8 bases are a match to TRDD3. This CDR3 comprises 16 residues. Germline trimming cut 8 bases from V and 1 base from J; bases unmatched to any gene: 12. Per the germline V gene, CDR1 is TSWWSYY and CDR2 is QGS. CDR3 amino acids: CALFHRRDTGTDKLIF. The CDR3 DNA reads TGTGCTCTTTTCCACCGGAGGGATACGGGCACCGATAAACTCATCTTT.

A single count supports this clone. This sequence joins TRDV1 and TRDJ2; 13 bases match TRDD3. The length of the CDR3 is 22 residues. The ends lost 2 bases at V and 0 bases at J; junction bases unmatched: 15. Germline V gives CDR1 TSWWSYY, CDR2 QGS. The CDR3 reads CALGETLLLGDTLPTLTAQLFF. The CDR3 DNA is TGTGCTCTTGGGGAAACCCTCCTACTGGGGGATACGCTCCCTACTTTGACAGCACAACTCTTCTTT.

The chain has TRDV2 and TRDJ3; TRDD3 matches at 10 bases. Germline V lookup: CDR1 GEAIGNYY, CDR2 EKD. Unmatched junction bases numbered 10, after V lost 0 bases and J lost 0 bases. This CDR3 region has 21 residues. This CDR3 reads CACDTYWGIPQSSWDTRQMFF. CDR3 DNA sequence: TGTGCCTGTGACACCTACTGGGGGATTCCTCAGAGCTCCTGGGACACCCGACAGATGTTTTTC.

Regarding this clone: The germline gene is not matched at one end of the junction; a read error may be the cause. CDR3 bases: TGTGCTCTTAGGGAAGTATCTTGCTGGGGGATATACACCGATAAACTCATCTTT. Translated: CALREVSCWGIYTDKLIF. This chain uses TRDV1 with TRDJ1; TRDD3 matches at 10 bases. Germline values: CDR1 TSWWSYY, CDR2 QGS. This CDR3 is built from 18 residues.

This chain connects TRDV1 to TRDJ1, with 8 bases fitting TRDD3. CDR3 length equals 19 residues. V was clipped by 0 bases and J by 4 bases; unmatched bases: 16. Germline V gives CDR1 TSWWSYY, CDR2 QGS. Written as DNA, the CDR3 is TGTGCTCTTGGGGAACTTCGTGCGATTAGTACTGGGGGCGTCGATAAACTCATCTTT. The encoded protein is CALGELRAISTGGVDKLIF.

This clone was seen more than once but under ten times. The V and J genes are TRDV1 and TRDJ3; D possibly corresponds to TRDD3 (5 bases). Germline values: CDR1 TSWWSYY, CDR2 QGS. The CDR3 spans 21 residues. V shed 1 base and J shed 0 bases, with 19 bases lying between them. The CDR3 region is CALGERGFWGPSSWDTRQMFF. The CDR3 nucleotides are TGTGCTCTTGGGGAACGGGGGTTTTGGGGACCCAGCTCCTGGGACACCCGACAGATGTTTTTC.

The chain carries TRAV29/DV5 and TRDJ1, with 13 bases matching TRDD3. Germline-derived CDR1 and CDR2 are NSMFDY and ISSIKDK. CDR3 length: 16 amino acids. Trimming at V came to 0 bases and at J to 8 bases, leaving 10 bases not matched to a gene. CDR3 DNA: TGTGCAGCAAGCGCAGGTCTACTGGGGGATACGGAAAAACTCATCTTT. Protein sequence: CAASAGLLGDTEKLIF.

This CDR3 reads CALGELAFFYWGRQWYTDKLIF. DNA of the CDR3: TGTGCTCTTGGGGAACTAGCCTTCTTCTACTGGGGGAGACAGTGGTACACCGATAAACTCATCTTT. The genes are TRDV1 and TRDJ1, with 9 bases that match TRDD3. CDR1 TSWWSYY and CDR2 QGS come from the germline V gene. The CDR3 loop spans 22 amino acids. V lost 0 bases, J lost 0 bases, and 20 bases stayed unmatched.

This chain joins TRDV1 and TRDJ1, with 13 bases fitting TRDD3. V dropped 1 base and J dropped 0; count of bases not matched to a gene: 17. CDR1 is TSWWSYY and CDR2 is QGS in the germline V gene. The CDR3 runs to 22 residues. CDR3 amino acids: CALGEPLPYWGIRSSYTDKLIF. The CDR3 DNA reads as TGTGCTCTTGGGGAACCTCTCCCGTACTGGGGGATACGCTCTTCGTACACCGATAAACTCATCTTT.

The V gene is TRDV3, the J gene TRDJ1; 10 bases are shared with TRDD3. After removal of 5 bases from V and 2 bases from J, the junction contained 11 bases not matched to a gene. There are 15 residues in the CDR3. Germline CDR1 reads TVYSNPD; CDR2 reads GDNSRS (reference sequence). The CDR3 DNA sequence: TGTGCCCAAGTTCTGGGGGATAGTAGAACCGATAAACTCATCTTT. This gives the protein CAQVLGDSRTDKLIF.

Of note for this clone: Since a far larger clone is one base different, this is likely a read error. The limits of the CDR3 on the DNA are not certain, so only TCRdb's listed CDR3 is given. The V gene is TRDV1, the J gene TRDJ3; the D call of TRDD3 is as the table states it, not checked on the DNA. Germline V gene lookup returns CDR1 TSWWSYY and CDR2 QGS. Both ends counted, the CDR3 spans 25 residues. This CDR3 reads CALWERGTLHWGILQSSWDTRQMFF.

Worth noting for this clone: One end of the junction does not line up with germline, which may come from a read error. The chain employs TRDV1 and TRDJ1, with 9 bases that match TRDD2. The CDR3 runs to 22 residues. The V gene's germline CDR1 is TSWWSYY and CDR2 QGS. This chain's CDR3 is CALGERIAFLPPFTEGRKELIF. DNA of the CDR3: TGTGCTCTTGGAGAACGAATCGCCTTCCTACCCCCGTTTACTGAGGGACGAAAGGAACTCATCTTT.